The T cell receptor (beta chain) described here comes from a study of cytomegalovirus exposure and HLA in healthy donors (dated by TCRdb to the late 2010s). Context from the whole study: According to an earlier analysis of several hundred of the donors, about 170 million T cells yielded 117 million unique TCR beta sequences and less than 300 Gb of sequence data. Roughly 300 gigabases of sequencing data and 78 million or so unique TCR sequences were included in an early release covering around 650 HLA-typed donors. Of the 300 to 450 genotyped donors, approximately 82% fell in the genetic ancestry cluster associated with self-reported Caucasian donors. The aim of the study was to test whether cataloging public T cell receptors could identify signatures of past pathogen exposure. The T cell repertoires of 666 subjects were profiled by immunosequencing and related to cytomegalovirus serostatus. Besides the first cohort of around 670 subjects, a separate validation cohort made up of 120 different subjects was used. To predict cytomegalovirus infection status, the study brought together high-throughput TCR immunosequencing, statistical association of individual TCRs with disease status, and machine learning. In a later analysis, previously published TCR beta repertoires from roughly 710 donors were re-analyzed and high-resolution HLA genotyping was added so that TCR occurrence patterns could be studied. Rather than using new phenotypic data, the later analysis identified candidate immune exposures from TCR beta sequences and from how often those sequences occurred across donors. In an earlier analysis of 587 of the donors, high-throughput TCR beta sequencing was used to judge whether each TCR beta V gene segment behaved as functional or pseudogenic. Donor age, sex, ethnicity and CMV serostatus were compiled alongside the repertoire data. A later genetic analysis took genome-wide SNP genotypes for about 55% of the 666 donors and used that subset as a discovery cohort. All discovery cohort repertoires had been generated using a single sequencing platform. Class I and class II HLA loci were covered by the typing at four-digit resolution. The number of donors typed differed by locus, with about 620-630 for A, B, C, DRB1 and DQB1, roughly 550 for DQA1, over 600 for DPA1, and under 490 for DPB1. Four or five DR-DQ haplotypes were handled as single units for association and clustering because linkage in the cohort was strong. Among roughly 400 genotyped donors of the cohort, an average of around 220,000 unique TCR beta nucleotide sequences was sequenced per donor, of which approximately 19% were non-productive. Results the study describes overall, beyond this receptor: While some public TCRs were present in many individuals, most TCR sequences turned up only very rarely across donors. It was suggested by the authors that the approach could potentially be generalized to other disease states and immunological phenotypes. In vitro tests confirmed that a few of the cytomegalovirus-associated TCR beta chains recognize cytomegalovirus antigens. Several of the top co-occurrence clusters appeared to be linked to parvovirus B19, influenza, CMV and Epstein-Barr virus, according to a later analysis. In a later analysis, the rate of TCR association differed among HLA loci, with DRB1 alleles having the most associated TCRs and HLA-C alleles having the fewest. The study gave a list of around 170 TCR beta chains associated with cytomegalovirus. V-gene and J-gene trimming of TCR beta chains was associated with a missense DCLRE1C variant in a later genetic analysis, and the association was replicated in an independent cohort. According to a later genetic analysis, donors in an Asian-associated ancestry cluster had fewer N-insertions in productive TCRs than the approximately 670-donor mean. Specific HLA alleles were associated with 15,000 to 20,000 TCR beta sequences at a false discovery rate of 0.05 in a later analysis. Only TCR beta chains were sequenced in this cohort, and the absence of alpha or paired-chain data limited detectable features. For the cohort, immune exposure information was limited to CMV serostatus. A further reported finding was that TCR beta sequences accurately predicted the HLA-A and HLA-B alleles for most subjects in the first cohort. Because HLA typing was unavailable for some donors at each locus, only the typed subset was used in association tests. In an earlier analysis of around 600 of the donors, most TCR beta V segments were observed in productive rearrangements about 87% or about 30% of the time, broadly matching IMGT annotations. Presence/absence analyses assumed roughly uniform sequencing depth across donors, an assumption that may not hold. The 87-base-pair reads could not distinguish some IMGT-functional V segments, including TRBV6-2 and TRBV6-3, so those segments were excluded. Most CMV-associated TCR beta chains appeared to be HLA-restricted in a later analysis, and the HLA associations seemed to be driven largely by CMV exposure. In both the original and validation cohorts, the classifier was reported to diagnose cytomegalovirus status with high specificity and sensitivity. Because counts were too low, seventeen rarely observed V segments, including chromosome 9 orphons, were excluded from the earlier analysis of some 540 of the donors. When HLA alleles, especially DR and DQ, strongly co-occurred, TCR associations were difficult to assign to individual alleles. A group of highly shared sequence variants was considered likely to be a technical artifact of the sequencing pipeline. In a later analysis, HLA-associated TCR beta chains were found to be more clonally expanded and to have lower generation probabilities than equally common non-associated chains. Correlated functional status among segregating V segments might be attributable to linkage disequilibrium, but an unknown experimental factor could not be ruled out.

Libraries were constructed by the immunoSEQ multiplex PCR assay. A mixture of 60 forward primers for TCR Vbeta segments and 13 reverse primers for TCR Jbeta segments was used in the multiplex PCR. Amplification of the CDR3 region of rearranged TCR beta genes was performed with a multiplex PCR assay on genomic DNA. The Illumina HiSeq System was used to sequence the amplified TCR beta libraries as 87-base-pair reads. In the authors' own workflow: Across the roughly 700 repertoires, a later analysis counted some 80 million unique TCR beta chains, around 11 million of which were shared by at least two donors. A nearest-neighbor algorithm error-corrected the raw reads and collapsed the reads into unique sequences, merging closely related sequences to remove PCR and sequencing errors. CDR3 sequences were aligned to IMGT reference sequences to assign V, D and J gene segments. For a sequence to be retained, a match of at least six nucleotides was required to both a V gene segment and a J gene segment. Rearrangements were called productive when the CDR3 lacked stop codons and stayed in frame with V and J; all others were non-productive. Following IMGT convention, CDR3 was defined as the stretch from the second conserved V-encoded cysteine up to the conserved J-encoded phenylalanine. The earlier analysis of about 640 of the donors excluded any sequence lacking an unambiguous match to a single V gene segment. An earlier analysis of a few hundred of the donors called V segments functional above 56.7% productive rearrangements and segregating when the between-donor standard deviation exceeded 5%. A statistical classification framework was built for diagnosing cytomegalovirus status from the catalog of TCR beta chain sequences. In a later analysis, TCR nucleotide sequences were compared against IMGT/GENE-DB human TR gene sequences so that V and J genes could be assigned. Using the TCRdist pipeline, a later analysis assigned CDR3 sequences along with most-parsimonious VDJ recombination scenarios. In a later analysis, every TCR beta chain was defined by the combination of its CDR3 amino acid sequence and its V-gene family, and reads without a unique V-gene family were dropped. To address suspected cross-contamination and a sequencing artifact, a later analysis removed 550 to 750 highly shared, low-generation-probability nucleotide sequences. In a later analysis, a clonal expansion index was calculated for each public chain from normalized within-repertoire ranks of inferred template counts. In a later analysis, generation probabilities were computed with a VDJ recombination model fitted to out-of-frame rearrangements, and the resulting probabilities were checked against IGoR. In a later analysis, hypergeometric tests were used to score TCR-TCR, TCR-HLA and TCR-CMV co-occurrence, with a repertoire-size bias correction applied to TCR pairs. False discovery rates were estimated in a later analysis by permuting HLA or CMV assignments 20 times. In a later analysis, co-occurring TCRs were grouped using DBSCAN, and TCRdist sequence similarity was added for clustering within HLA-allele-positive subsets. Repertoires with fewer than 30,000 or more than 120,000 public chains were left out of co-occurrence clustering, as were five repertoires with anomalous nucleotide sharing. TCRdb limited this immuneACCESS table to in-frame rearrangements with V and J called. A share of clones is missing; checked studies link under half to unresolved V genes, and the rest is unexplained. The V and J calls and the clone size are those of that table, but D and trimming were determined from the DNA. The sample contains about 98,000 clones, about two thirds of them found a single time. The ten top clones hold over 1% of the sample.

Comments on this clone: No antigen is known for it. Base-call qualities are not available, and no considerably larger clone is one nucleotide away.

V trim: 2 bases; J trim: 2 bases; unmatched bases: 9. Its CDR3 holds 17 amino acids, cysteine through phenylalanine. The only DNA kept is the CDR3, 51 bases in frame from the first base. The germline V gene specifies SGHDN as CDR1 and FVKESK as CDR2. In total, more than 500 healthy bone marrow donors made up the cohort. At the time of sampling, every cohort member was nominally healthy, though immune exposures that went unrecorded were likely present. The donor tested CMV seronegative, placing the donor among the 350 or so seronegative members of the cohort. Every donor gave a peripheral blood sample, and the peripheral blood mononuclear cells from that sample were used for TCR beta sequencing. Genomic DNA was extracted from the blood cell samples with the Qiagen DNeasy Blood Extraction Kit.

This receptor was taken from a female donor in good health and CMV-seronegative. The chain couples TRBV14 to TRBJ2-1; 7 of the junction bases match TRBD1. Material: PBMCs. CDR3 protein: CASSQRQGEGAYNEQFF. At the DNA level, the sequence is TGTGCCAGCAGCCAACGACAGGGCGAGGGGGCCTACAATGAGCAGTTCTTC.